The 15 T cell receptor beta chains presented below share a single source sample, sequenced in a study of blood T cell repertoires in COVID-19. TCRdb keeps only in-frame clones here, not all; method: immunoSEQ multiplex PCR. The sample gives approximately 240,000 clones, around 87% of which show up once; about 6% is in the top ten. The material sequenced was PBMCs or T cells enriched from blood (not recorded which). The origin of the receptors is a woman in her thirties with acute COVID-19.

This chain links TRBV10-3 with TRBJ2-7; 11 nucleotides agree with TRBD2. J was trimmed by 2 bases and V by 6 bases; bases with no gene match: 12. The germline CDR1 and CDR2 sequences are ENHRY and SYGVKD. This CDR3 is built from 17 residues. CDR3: CAIRPQLAGVGPYEQYF. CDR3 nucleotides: TGTGCCATCAGACCTCAACTAGCGGGAGTTGGCCCCTACGAGCAGTACTTC.

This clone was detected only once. Here the CDR3 DNA reads TGTGCCAGCAGTTTAGGGAGATATCAGCCCCAGCATTTT. It encodes CASSLGRYQPQHF. This chain links TRBV12-3 or TRBV12-4 with TRBJ1-5; D gene unclear. The ends were cut back, 1 base at V and 5 bases at J, with 6 bases in the middle. This CDR3 comprises 13 residues.

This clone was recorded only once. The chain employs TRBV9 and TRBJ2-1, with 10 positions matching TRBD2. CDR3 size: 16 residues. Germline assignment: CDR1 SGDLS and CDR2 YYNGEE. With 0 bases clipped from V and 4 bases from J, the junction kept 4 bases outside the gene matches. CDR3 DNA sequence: TGTGCCAGCAGCGTAGTTGGACTAGCGGAGTACAATGAGCAGTTCTTC. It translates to CASSVVGLAEYNEQFF. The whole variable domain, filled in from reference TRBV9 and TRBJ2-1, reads DSGVTQTPKHLITATGQRVTLRCSPRSGDLSVYWYQQSLDQGLQFLIQYYNGEERAKGNILERFSAQQFPDLHSELNLSSLELGDSALYFCASSVVGLAEYNEQFFGPGTRLTVL.

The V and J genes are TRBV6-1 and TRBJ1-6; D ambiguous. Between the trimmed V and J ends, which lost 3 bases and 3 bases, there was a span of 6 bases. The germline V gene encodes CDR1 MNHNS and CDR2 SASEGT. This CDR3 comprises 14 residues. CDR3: CASSDGFYNSPLHF. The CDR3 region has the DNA TGTGCCAGCAGTGACGGGTTCTATAATTCACCCCTCCACTTT.

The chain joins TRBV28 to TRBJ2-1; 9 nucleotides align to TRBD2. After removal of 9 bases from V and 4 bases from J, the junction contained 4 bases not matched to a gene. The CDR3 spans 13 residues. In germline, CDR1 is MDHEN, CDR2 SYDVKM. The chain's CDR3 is CASLAGTYNEQFF. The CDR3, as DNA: TGTGCCAGTCTAGCGGGAACTTACAATGAGCAGTTCTTC. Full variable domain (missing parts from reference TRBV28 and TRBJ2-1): DVKVTQSSRYLVKRTGEKVFLECVQDMDHENMFWYRQDPGLGLRLIYFSYDVKMKEKGDIPEGYSVSREKKERFSLILESASTNQTSMYLCASLAGTYNEQFFGPGTRLTVL.

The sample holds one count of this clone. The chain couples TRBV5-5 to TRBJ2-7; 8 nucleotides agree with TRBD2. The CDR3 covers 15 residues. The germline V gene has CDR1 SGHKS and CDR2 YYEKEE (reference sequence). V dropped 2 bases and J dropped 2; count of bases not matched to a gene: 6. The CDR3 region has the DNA TGTGCCAGCAGCTTCTTTCCGGGGGGGACCTACGAGCAGTACTTC. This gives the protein CASSFFPGGTYEQYF.

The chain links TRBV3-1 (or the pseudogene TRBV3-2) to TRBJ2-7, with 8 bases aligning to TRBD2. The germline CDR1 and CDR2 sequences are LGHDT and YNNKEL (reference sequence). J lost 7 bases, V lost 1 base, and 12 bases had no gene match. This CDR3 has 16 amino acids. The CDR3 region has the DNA TGTGCCAGCAGCCAAGGTACTAGCGGAAGGGCTCGGGAGCAGTACTTC. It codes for CASSQGTSGRAREQYF.

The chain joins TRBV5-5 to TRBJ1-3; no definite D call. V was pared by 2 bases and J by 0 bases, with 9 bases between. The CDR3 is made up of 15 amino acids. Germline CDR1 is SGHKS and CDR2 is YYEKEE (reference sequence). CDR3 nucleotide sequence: TGTGCCAGCAGCTTTTTAGGGAGCTCTGGAAACACCATATATTTT. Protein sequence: CASSFLGSSGNTIYF.

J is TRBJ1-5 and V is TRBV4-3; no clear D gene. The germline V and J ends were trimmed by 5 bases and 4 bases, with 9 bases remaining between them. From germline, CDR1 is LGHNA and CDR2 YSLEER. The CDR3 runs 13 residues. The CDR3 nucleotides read TGCGCCAGCAGCTTTGAGATGAATCAGCCCCAGCATTTT. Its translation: CASSFEMNQPQHF.

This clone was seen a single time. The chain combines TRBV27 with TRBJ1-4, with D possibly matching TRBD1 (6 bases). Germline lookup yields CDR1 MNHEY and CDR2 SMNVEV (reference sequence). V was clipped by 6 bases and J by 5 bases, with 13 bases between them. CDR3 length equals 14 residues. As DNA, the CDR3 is TGTGCCAGCAGGCTGACAGGTTCGAATGAAAAACTGTTTTTT. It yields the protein CASRLTGSNEKLFF.

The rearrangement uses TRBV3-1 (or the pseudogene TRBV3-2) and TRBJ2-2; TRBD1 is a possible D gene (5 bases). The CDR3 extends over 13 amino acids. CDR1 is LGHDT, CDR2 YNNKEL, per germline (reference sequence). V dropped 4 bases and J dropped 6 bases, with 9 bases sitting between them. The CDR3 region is CASSLQGPGELFF. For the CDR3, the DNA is TGTGCCAGCAGCCTTCAGGGTCCCGGGGAGCTGTTTTTT.

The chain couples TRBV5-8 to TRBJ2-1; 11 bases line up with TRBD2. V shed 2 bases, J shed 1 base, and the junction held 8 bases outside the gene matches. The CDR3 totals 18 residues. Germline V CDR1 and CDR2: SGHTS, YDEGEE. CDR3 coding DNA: TGTGCCAGCAGCTTAACTAGCGGGAGTAGTGCATCCTACAATGAGCAGTTCTTC. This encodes CASSLTSGSSASYNEQFF.

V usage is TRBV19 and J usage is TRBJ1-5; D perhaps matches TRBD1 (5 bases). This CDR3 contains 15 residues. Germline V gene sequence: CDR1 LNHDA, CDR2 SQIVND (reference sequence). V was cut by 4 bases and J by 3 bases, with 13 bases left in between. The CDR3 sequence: CASSRGGSVNQPQHF. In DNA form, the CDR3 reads TGTGCCAGTAGTAGGGGCGGAAGCGTCAATCAGCCCCAGCATTTT.

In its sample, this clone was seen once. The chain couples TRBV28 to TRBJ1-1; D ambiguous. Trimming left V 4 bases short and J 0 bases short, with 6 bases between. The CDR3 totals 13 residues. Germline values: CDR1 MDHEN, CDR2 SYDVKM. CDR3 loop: CASSSTVNTEAFF. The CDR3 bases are TGTGCCAGCAGTTCCACAGTGAACACTGAAGCTTTCTTT.

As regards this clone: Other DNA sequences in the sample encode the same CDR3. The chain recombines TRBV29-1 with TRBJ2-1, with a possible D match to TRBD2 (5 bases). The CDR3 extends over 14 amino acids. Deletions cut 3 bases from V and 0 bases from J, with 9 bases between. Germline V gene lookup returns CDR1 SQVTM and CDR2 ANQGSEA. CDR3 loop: CSVDTGSSYNEQFF. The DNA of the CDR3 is TGCAGCGTTGATACGGGAAGCTCCTACAATGAGCAGTTCTTC.